The 20 T cell receptor beta chains in this list originate from one sample, sequenced in a study of blood T cell repertoires in COVID-19. The protocol was immunoSEQ multiplex PCR, while the TCRdb copy is restricted to in-frame clones and leaves out a portion. The table lists about 110,000 clones, around 90% of them singletons. The sample comprised peripheral blood. The receptors stem from a woman aged 25 to 39 with acute or convalescent COVID-19.

This clone was counted once. The J gene is TRBJ1-1, the V gene TRBV9; the match to TRBD1 covers 8 bases. V lost 3 bases and J lost 1; bases outside the gene matches: 2. The CDR3 extends over 14 amino acids. CDR1 is SGDLS, CDR2 YYNGEE, per germline. The CDR3 sequence: CASSGTGGNTEAFF. The CDR3 nucleotides read TGTGCCAGCAGCGGAACAGGGGGGAACACTGAAGCTTTCTTT.

This clone was detected only a few times. The V gene is TRBV7-3, the J gene TRBJ2-1; 7 nucleotides line up with TRBD1. Germline lookup yields CDR1 SGHTA and CDR2 FQGTGA. Trimming removed 5 bases from V and 5 bases from J; junction bases left unmatched: 6. The CDR3 extends over 14 amino acids. CDR3 residues: CASSQSDRHNEQFF. The DNA for the CDR3 is TGTGCCAGCAGCCAATCGGACAGGCACAATGAGCAGTTCTTC.

The chain is built from TRBV6-5 and TRBJ1-1, with D perhaps TRBD1 (6 bases). The CDR3 has 14 residues. Germline V gene lookup returns CDR1 MNHEY and CDR2 SVGAGI. Deletions cut 7 bases from V and 1 base from J, with 13 bases between. Here the CDR3 DNA reads TGTGCCAGCACGAGGGGGATTGCGAACACTGAAGCTTTCTTT. Its protein product is CASTRGIANTEAFF.

The chain couples TRBV28 to TRBJ2-2; TRBD1 matches at 8 bases. CDR3 length: 17 amino acids. V trimming: 4 bases; J trimming: 2 bases; junction bases outside the gene matches: 9. CDR1 is MDHEN, CDR2 SYDVKM, per germline. The CDR3 DNA reads TGTGCCAGCAGTTCGATCGGACAGGGATCAAACACCGGGGAGCTGTTTTTT. Its protein product is CASSSIGQGSNTGELFF.

To note about this clone: The CDR3 does not close with the conserved phenylalanine or tryptophan, likely indicating a read error. The limits of the CDR3 on the DNA are not certain, so only TCRdb's listed CDR3 is given. This chain uses TRBV5-5 with TRBJ1-2; the D call of TRBD1 is as the table states it, not checked on the DNA. The germline V gene encodes CDR1 SGHKS and CDR2 YYEKEE (reference sequence). The CDR3 comprises 13 residues, both ends counted. The CDR3 loop reads CASSLEGVQALSS.

V and J are TRBV7-3 and TRBJ1-6; TRBD1 agrees at 10 bases. Germline assignment: CDR1 SGHTA and CDR2 FQGTGA. Trimming removed 0 bases from V and 9 bases from J; junction bases left unmatched: 5. The CDR3 extends over 16 amino acids. The CDR3 sequence is CASSLTGQGSRSPLHF. CDR3 in DNA: TGTGCCAGCAGCTTAACGGGACAGGGGTCGCGTTCACCCCTCCACTTT.

The V and J genes are TRBV28 and TRBJ2-1; 13 bases are a match to TRBD2. CDR1 and CDR2 from the germline V gene are MDHEN and SYDVKM. This CDR3 contains 13 residues. J was trimmed by 10 bases and V by 10 bases; bases with no gene match: 7. CDR3 region: CATGLAGVNEQFF. The CDR3 region has the DNA TGTGCCACCGGACTAGCGGGAGTCAACGAGCAGTTCTTC.

V gene TRBV5-1 combines with J gene TRBJ1-1; D is perhaps TRBD1 (5 bases). This CDR3 has 14 residues. Germline loops: CDR1 SGHRS, CDR2 YFSETQ. V gave up 0 bases and J gave up 6 bases, with 12 bases separating them. The CDR3 loop reads CASSLGGSSAEAFF. The CDR3 bases are TGCGCCAGCAGCTTGGGGGGCAGTTCGGCTGAAGCTTTCTTT.

The rearrangement joins TRBV10-3 to TRBJ2-3; no reliable D call. Trimming removed 10 bases from V and 2 bases from J, with 13 bases in between. This CDR3 is 13 amino acids long. CDR1 is ENHRY, CDR2 SYGVKD, per germline. CDR3 in amino acids: CATEEGSTDTQYF. The DNA of the CDR3 is TGTGCCACAGAGGAAGGATCCACAGATACGCAGTATTTT.

This chain links TRBV2 with TRBJ2-1, with 16 bases aligning to TRBD2. Germline assignment: CDR1 SNHLY and CDR2 FYNNEI. CDR3 length: 19 amino acids. Unmatched junction bases numbered 9, after V lost 7 bases and J lost 0 bases. The CDR3 nucleotides are TGTGCCAGCATGATGCCGGGACTAGCGGGGGGGAGCTCCTACAATGAGCAGTTCTTC. Amino acid sequence: CASMMPGLAGGSSYNEQFF.

The DNA of the CDR3 is TGTGCCAGCAGTTGGGACTCGGGCACTGAAGCTTTCTTT. Encoded protein: CASSWDSGTEAFF. The chain recombines TRBV12-3 or TRBV12-4 with TRBJ1-1, with D possibly TRBD1 on 5 matching bases. The CDR3 is 13 residues long. V lost 4 bases and J 4 bases, leaving 10 bases between the germline ends.

The chain recombines TRBV2 with TRBJ2-1, with D possibly matching TRBD2 (5 bases). The CDR3 runs to 15 residues. With 1 base removed from V and 4 bases from J, the gap between germline ends came to 11 bases. Germline V gene lookup returns CDR1 SNHLY and CDR2 FYNNEI. The CDR3 nucleotides read TGTGCCAGCAGTGAAGTGGTCGGACTTTACAATGAGCAGTTCTTC. Its translation is CASSEVVGLYNEQFF.

This chain links TRBV9 with TRBJ2-7, with TRBD1 matching 9 bases. There are 14 residues in the CDR3. V shed 4 bases and J 4 bases; nucleotides not matched to a gene: 6. Germline V lookup: CDR1 SGDLS, CDR2 YYNGEE. CDR3 bases: TGTGCCAGCAGCACCGAGGACAGGGGTTACGAGCAGTACTTC. Amino acids: CASSTEDRGYEQYF.

The count of this clone is one. The chain recombines TRBV5-1 with TRBJ1-2, with D possibly TRBD1 on 5 matching bases. Germline CDR1 and CDR2: SGHRS and YFSETQ. The CDR3 spans 13 residues. V was cut by 5 bases and J by 4 bases, with 12 bases left in between. CDR3 DNA: TGCGCCAGCAGTCTCGGGACTACCTATGGCTACACCTTC. Protein: CASSLGTTYGYTF.

In this sample, this clone turned up once. In DNA, the CDR3 is TGTGCCAGCAGCTTAGCCGGGACAGGGGACACTGAAGCTTTCTTT. It translates to CASSLAGTGDTEAFF. The chain uses TRBV7-9 and TRBJ1-1, with 10 bases lining up with TRBD1. This CDR3 region has 15 residues. CDR1 and CDR2 from the germline V gene are SEHNR and FQNEAQ (reference sequence). V lost 0 bases, J lost 3 bases, and 1 base stayed unmatched.

This chain links TRBV19 with TRBJ2-3, with D possibly TRBD1 on 6 matching bases. Germline CDR1 reads LNHDA; CDR2 reads SQIVND (reference sequence). V was trimmed by 4 bases and J by 4 bases, leaving 15 bases between them. The CDR3 runs to 15 residues. CDR3 bases: TGTGCCAGTAGTAATCCAGGGGATATTTCAGATACGCAGTATTTT. Encoded protein: CASSNPGDISDTQYF.

The chain has TRBV11-2 and TRBJ1-2; TRBD1 agrees at 11 bases. J gave up 8 bases and V 0 bases, and 17 bases lay outside the gene matches. Per germline, CDR1 SGHAT and CDR2 FQNNGV. This CDR3 has 19 residues. The chain's CDR3 is CASSLDFPGQGGFGTGYTF. The CDR3 DNA follows: TGTGCCAGCAGCTTAGATTTTCCGGGACAGGGGGGCTTCGGGACCGGCTACACCTTC.

This clone was seen just once. The chain carries TRBV6-5 and TRBJ2-3, with 8 positions matching TRBD1. The CDR3 is made up of 15 amino acids. V lost 0 bases to trimming and J lost 5 bases; unmatched junction nucleotides: 4. Per the germline V gene, CDR1 is MNHEY and CDR2 is SVGAGI. CDR3 in amino acids: CASSYSDRDIDTQYF. The CDR3 bases are TGTGCCAGCAGTTACTCGGACAGGGACATAGATACGCAGTATTTT.

The chain joins TRBV12-3 or TRBV12-4 to TRBJ2-2; no clear D. The V and J ends lost 4 bases and 5 bases respectively, with 8 bases between them. The CDR3 is 13 residues long. The CDR3 DNA sequence: TGTGCCAGCAGTTCAACAGAGACCGGGGAGCTGTTTTTT. Translating gives CASSSTETGELFF.

The chain recombines TRBV19 with TRBJ1-5, with D possibly being TRBD1 (5 bases). Germline V gene sequence: CDR1 LNHDA, CDR2 SQIVND (reference sequence). V shed 7 bases and J shed 5 bases, with 15 bases lying between them. This CDR3 is built from 14 residues. The chain's CDR3 is CASTFLGADQPQHF. The CDR3 coding sequence is TGTGCCAGTACCTTTTTAGGGGCGGATCAGCCCCAGCATTTT.